The entry below describes one T cell receptor (beta chain). Its matching antigen is unknown. This specimen comes from a study of beta chain features in type 1 diabetes. Notes on the study in general: There was a moderate but significant shortening of TCRB CDR3s in all four CD4+ subsets of Type 1 diabetes patients.

Expressed TCRB transcripts were sequenced after all isolated RNA was converted to cDNA. Only in-frame clones appear in the TCRdb table, and some are missing; sequencing was by immunoSEQ multiplex PCR. The top ten hold roughly 0.12% of the sample, which has 600,000 to 700,000 clones, around an eighth seen once. Trimming left V 6 bases short and J 7 bases short, with 9 bases between. Germline V CDR1 and CDR2: MNHEY, SVGAGI. The CDR3 has 11 residues. Each donor gave one heparinised blood draw averaging around 120 mL. The V call is TRBV6-5, the J call TRBJ1-1; no firm D call. The sample comprised naive CD4+ T cells from blood. The TCR sequence derives from a man aged 25 to 45 with type 1 diabetes. The DNA for the CDR3 is TGTGCCAGCAGCGGCCTTTATGAAGCTTTCTTT. Protein: CASSGLYEAFF.